The rows below give T cell receptor beta chains drawn from one sample of a study of T cells in Graves' hyperthyroidism and ophthalmopathy. In TCRdb, the multiplex PCR reads were re-called with MiXCR into one record per CDR3 protein. Of 300,000 to 450,000 distinct CDR3 sequences listed, about 17% are singletons. Sequencing was performed on blood. Receptors originate from a woman in her twenties or thirties with Graves' hyperthyroidism that later progressed to Graves' ophthalmopathy. The CDR3 runs from the conserved cysteine through the conserved F or W. D genes are given only for firm matches. Size is omitted from some rows. Given values are once, few, many or a class for expanded clones.

V,size,J,D,CDR3
TRBV27,many,TRBJ1-5,NA,CASRSSGYQPQHF
TRBV6-1,NA,TRBJ2-5,NA,CASLGKLAHKETQYF
TRBV6-6,many,TRBJ1-6,NA,CASSYSGKKDSPLHF
TRBV12-3/TRBV12-4,many,TRBJ2-1,TRBD2,CASSLLGTSESYNEQFF
TRBV12-3/TRBV12-4,many,TRBJ2-3,TRBD1,CASSPGTGGTDTQYF
TRBV6-1,many,TRBJ2-7,NA,CASSEFFWGSSYEQYF
TRBV30,many,TRBJ1-1,NA,CAYGRGMSTEAFF
TRBV30,many,TRBJ2-1,TRBD2,CAWTPGAGGTYNEQFF
TRBV10-3,few,TRBJ2-7,NA,CAISESLVEQYF
TRBV24-1,few,TRBJ2-3,NA,CATSDSGTDSDTQYF
TRBV7-8,many,TRBJ2-2,NA,CASSRNYLADVTGELFF